This T cell receptor (beta chain) was obtained from a study of identical twins. Template switching added a universal primer binding site, and final cDNA carried unique molecular identifiers. TCRdb re-derived calls from the 5' RACE reads in MiXCR, one entry per CDR3 protein. The table includes more than 400,000 distinct CDR3 sequences, roughly 15% detected once. V was clipped by 6 bases and J by 8 bases; unmatched bases: 8. From germline, CDR1 is DFQATT and CDR2 SNEGSKA (reference sequence). The CDR3 runs 13 residues. Study results and limitations: In cord blood, abundant beta clonotypes had fewer insertions; memory showed no trend. Out-of-frame alpha sequences shared between twins exhibited an excess of low generation probability. Models predicted less out-of-frame TCR alpha sharing in monozygotic twins than was found.

Turning to this clonotype: The antigen is not known.

These data also formed part of another study, on yellow fever vaccine responses in identical twins.

The rearrangement links TRBV20-1 to TRBJ2-1; 9 nucleotides line up with TRBD2. The sample consisted of CD4+ T cells sorted from blood. The TCR comes from a woman in her late teens or twenties in good health. CDR3 loop: CSALGEREDEQFF. DNA for the CDR3: TGCAGTGCCTTAGGGGAGCGGGAGGATGAGCAGTTCTTC.